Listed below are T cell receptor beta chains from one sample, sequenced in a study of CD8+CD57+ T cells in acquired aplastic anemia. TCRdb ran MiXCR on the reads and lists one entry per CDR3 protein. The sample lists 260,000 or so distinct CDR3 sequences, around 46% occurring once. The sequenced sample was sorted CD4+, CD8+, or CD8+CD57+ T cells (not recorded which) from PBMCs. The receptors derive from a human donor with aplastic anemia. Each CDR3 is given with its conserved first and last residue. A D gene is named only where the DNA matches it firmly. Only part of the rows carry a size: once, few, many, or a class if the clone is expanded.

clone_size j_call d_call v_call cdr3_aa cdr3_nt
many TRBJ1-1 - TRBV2 CASRDDTLLTGEAFF TGTGCCAGCAGGGACGACACCCTTTTGACCGGTGAAGCTTTCTTT
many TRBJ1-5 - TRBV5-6 CASSPRYSNQPQHF TGTGCCAGCAGCCCCCGTTATAGCAATCAGCCCCAGCATTTT
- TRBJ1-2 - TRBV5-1 CASENQGPGF TGCGCCAGCGAGAACCAGGGTCCAGGGTTT
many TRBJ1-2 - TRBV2 CATRTRANGYTF TGTGCCACCAGGACGAGAGCAAATGGCTACACCTTC
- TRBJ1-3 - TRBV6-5 CASSTPVGTVYF TGTGCCAGCAGCACTCCCGTAGGTACCGTATATTTT
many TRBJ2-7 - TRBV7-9 CASSPMGNRQTHSYEQYF TGTGCCAGCAGCCCTATGGGTAATAGACAGACGCATTCCTACGAGCAGTACTTC
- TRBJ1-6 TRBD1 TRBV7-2 CASSLGITGGIGSPLHF TGTGCCAGCAGCTTGGGTATAACAGGGGGCATAGGTTCACCCCTCCACTTT
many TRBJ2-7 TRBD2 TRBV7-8 CASSLRSAGDLSYEQYF TGTGCCAGCAGCTTACGGTCAGCGGGGGACCTTTCCTACGAGCAGTACTTC
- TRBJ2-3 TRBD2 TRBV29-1 CSVELPSGRPDTQYF TGCAGCGTTGAGCTCCCTAGCGGGCGTCCAGATACGCAGTATTTT
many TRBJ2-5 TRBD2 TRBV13 CASSFLSSSGQETQYF TGTGCCAGCAGCTTCCTTTCTTCTAGCGGCCAAGAGACCCAGTACTTC
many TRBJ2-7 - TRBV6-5 CASSPFLIPPGYEQYF TGTGCCAGCAGCCCATTTTTGATCCCGCCCGGCTACGAGCAGTACTTC
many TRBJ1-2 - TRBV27 CASSLSNSNYGYTF TGTGCCAGCAGTTTATCAAACAGCAACTATGGCTACACCTTC
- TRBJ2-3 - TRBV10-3 CASSTLAGASTDTQYF TGTGCCAGCAGCACCCTGGCGGGGGCTAGCACAGATACGCAGTATTTT
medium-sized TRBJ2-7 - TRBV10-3 CAISESDSSYEQYF TGTGCCATCAGTGAGTCAGACAGCTCCTACGAGCAGTACTTC
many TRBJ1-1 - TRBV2 CASPGARVAEAFF TGTGCCAGCCCTGGGGCCAGGGTCGCTGAAGCTTTCTTT
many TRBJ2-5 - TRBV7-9 CASSLLPGETQYF TGTGCCAGCAGCTTACTGCCAGGGGAGACCCAGTACTTC
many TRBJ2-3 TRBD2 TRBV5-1 CASRVLAGGPTDTQYF TGCGCCAGCAGGGTACTAGCGGGAGGGCCAACAGATACGCAGTATTTT
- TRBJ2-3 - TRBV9 CASSEDSLAGGEQYF TGTGCCAGCAGCGAAGATTCCCTAGCCGGAGGTGAGCAGTATTTT
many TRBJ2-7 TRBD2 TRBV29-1 CSARGGVAYEQYF TGCAGCGCTAGGGGAGGGGTGGCCTACGAGCAGTACTTC
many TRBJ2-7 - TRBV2 CASNGDWEQYF TGTGCCAGCAACGGAGACTGGGAGCAGTACTTC
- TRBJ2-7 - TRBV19 CASSQRDHEQYF TGTGCCAGTAGTCAGAGGGACCACGAGCAGTACTTC
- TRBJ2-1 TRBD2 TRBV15 CATSRVSGGSYNEQFF TGTGCCACCAGCAGAGTTTCGGGGGGGTCCTACAATGAGCAGTTCTTC
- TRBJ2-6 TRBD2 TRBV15 CATSRGEGSGANVLTF TGTGCCACCTCCCGCGGGGAGGGGTCTGGGGCCAACGTCCTGACTTTC
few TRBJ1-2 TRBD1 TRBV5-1 CASTGGALTGYTF TGCGCCAGCACAGGGGGCGCGTTGACCGGCTACACCTTC
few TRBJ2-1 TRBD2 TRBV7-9 CASSLLTSGGPYNEQFF TGTGCCAGCAGTTTATTGACTAGCGGGGGCCCCTACAATGAGCAGTTCTTC